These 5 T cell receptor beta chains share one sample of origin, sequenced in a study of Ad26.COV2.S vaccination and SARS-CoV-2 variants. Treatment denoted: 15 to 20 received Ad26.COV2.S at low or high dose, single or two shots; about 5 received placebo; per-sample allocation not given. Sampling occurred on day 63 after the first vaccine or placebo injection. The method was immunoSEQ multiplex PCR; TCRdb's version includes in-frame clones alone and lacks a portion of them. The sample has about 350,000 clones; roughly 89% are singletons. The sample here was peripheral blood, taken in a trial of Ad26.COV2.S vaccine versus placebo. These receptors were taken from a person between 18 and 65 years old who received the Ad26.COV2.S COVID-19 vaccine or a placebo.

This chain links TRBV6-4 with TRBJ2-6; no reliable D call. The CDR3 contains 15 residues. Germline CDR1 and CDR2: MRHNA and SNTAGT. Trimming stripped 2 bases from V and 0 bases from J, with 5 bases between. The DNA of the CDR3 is TGTGCCAGCAGTGACACTCTCTCTGGGGCCAACGTCCTGACTTTC. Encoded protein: CASSDTLSGANVLTF.

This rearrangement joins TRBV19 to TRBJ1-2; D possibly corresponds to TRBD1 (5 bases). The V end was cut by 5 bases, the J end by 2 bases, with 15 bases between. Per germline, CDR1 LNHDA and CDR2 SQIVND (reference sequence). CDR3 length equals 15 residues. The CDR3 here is CASSAPPAGNYGYTF. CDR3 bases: TGTGCCAGTAGTGCCCCCCCGGCAGGGAACTATGGCTACACCTTC.

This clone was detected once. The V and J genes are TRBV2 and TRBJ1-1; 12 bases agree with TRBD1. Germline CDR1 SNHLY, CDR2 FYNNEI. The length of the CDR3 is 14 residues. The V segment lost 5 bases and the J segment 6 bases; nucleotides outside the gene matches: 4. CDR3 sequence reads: CASSPGQGAPEAFF. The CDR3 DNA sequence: TGTGCCAGCAGTCCGGGACAGGGGGCCCCTGAAGCTTTCTTT.

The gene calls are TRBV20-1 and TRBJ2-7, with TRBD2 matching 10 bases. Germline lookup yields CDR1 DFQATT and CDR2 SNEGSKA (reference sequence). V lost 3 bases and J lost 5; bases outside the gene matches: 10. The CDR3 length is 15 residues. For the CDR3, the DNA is TGCAGTGCTAGTTCTAGGCTAGCGGGAGTTGACGAGCAGTACTTC. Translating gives CSASSRLAGVDEQYF.

CDR3 in DNA: TGTGCCAGCAGCTTGTCGGGCTACTATGGCTACACCTTC. As protein: CASSLSGYYGYTF. The chain has TRBV5-6 and TRBJ1-2; D gene uncertain. This CDR3 is 13 amino acids long. V shed 1 base and J shed 3 bases, with 7 bases lying between them. Germline V gene data show CDR1 as SGHDT and CDR2 as YYEEEE.